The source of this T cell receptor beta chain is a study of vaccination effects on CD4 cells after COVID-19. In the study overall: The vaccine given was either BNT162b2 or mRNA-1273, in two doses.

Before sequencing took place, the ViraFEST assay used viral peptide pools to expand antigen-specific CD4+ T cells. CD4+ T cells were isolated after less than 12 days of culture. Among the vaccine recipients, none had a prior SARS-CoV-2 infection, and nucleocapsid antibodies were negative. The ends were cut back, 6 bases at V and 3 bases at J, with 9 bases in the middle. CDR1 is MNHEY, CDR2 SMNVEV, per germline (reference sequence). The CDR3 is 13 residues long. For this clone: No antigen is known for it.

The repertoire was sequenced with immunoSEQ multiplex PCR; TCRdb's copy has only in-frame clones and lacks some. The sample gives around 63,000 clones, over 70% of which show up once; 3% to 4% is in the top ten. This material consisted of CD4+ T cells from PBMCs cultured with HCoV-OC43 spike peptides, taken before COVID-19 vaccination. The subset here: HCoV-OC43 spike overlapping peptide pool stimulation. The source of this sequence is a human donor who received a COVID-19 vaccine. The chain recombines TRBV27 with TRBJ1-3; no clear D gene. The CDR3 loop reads CASRPVDGNTIYF. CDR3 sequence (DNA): TGTGCCAGCAGGCCCGTGGATGGAAACACCATATATTTT.